This T cell receptor (beta chain) was documented in a study of cytomegalovirus exposure and HLA in healthy donors. The study, taken as a whole, reports: Per published reports, the classifier diagnosed cytomegalovirus status with high specificity and sensitivity. Clusters of TCRs from the first cohort tended to co-occur in the 100 to 150 validation repertoires (as a later analysis found). Whilst most TCR sequences proved rare, a subset of public TCRs occurred across many donors. In vitro confirmation showed a few CMV-associated chains to be CMV antigen specific.

V lost 4 bases to trimming and J lost 7 bases, with 13 bases between them. Germline lookup yields CDR1 MNHNS and CDR2 SASEGT. This CDR3 region has 13 residues. Clones were read by immunoSEQ multiplex PCR, and TCRdb kept only the in-frame ones, dropping some. The sample has about 98,000 clones, roughly 87% seen once. About this clone itself: Its antigen remains unknown.

The gene calls are TRBV6-1 and TRBJ1-2; D may be TRBD1 (6 bases). This receptor was taken from a man between 18 and 29 years old in good health and CMV-seropositive. Sequencing was carried out using PBMCs. The CDR3 spells CASSVSGVSGYTF. DNA for the CDR3: TGTGCCAGCAGTGTCTCAGGGGTATCTGGCTACACCTTC.